This T cell receptor beta chain was recovered during a study of blood T cells in healthy people across ages. General study points: When one million T cells were used, diversity estimates were thought to be underestimates. Unknown donor CMV status possibly confounded expanded clonotype changes.

The length of the CDR3 is 12 residues. CDR1 is MDHEN and CDR2 is SYDVKM in the germline V gene. Between the trimmed V and J ends, which lost 3 bases and 11 bases, there was a span of 13 bases. On this clonotype: The antigen is undetermined.

It was with a sample-barcoded 5' primer and a J-beta primer mix that a second PCR of about 6 to 12 cycles was run. TCRdb redid the calling of the 5' RACE reads with MiXCR, one entry per CDR3 protein. This sample has some 700,000 distinct CDR3 sequences, with 35% to 45% found just once. The clonotype was recovered from a woman in her sixties or seventies in good health. Material for sequencing was blood. V usage is TRBV28 and J usage is TRBJ2-5; no clear D gene. CDR3 protein: CASSLAVFEQYF. The CDR3 bases are TGTGCCAGCAGTTTGGCAGTATTTGAGCAGTACTTC.